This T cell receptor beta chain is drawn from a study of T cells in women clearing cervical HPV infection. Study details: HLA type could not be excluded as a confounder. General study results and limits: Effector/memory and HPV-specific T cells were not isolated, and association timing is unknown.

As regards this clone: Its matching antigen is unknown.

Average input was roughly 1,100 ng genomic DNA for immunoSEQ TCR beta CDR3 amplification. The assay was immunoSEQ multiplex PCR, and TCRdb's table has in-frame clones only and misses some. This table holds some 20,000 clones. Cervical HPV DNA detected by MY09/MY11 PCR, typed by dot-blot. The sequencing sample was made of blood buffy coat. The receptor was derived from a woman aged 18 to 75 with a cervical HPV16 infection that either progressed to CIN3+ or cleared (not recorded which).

The CDR3 DNA, read in part, is TGTGCCAGCTCCCCCCGACAGCAAGCCATAACAGATACC. As protein: CASSPRQQAITDT. From start to end, the CDR3 is CASSPRQQAITDTQYF. V gene TRBV18 combines with J gene TRBJ2-5; D might be TRBD1 (5 bases). The read terminates 3 residues before the CDR3 end, so the remaining end is supplied by the germline J gene. Germline lookup yields CDR1 KGHSH and CDR2 LQKENI. The CDR3 extends over 16 amino acids. The full variable domain, completed using reference TRBV18 and TRBJ2-5, is NAGVMQNPRHLVRRRGQEARLRCSPMKGHSHVYWYRQLPEEGLKFMVYLQKENIIDESGMPKERFSAEFPKEGPSILRIQQVVRGDSAAYFCASSPRQQAITDTQYFGPGTRLLVL.